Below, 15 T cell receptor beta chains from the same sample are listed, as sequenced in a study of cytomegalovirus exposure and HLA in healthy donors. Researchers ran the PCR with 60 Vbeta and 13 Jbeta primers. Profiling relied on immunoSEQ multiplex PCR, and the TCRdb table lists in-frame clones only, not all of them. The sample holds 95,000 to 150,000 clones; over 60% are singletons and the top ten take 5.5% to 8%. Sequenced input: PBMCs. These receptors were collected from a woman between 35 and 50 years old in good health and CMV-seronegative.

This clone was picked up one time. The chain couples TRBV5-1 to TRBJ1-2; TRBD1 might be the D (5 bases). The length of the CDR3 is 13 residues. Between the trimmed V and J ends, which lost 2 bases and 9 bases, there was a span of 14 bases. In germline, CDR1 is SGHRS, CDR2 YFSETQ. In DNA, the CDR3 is TGCGCCAGCAGCTTCGGAGCGGGGGGGAGCTACACCTTC. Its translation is CASSFGAGGSYTF.

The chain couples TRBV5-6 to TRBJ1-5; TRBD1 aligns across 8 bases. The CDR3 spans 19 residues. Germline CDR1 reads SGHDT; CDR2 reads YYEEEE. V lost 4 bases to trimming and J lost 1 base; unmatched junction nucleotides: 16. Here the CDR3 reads CASSEQKTGATGSNQPQHF. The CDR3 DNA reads TGTGCCAGCAGCGAACAAAAGACAGGGGCGACAGGAAGCAATCAGCCCCAGCATTTT.

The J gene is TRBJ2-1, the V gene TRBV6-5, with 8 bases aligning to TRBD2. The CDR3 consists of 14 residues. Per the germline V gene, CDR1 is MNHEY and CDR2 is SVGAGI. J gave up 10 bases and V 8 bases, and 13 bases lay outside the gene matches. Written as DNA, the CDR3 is TGTGCCAGCGCCTTACTAGCGGCACTAAGGGAGCAGTTCTTC. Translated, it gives CASALLAALREQFF.

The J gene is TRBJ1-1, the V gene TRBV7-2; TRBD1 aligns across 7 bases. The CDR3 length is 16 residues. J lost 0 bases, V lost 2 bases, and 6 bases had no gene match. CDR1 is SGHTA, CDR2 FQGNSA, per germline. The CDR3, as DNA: TGTGCCAGCAGCTTACAGGGGGGCCTCATGAACACTGAAGCTTTCTTT. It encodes CASSLQGGLMNTEAFF.

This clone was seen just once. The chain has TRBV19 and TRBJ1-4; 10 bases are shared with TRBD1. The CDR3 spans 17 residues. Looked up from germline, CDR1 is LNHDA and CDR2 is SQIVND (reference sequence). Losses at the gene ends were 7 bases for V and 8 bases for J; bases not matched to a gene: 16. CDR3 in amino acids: CASTFSPGQGLREKLFF. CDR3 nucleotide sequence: TGTGCCAGTACTTTCTCCCCGGGACAGGGGTTGAGGGAAAAACTGTTTTTT.

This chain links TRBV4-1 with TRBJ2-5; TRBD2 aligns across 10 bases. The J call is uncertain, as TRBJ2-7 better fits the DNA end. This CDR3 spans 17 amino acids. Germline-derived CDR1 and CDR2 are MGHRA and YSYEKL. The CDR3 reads CASSQERTSGGAYEQYF. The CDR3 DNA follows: TGCGCCAGCAGCCAAGAACGGACTAGCGGTGGTGCCTACGAGCAGTACTTC.

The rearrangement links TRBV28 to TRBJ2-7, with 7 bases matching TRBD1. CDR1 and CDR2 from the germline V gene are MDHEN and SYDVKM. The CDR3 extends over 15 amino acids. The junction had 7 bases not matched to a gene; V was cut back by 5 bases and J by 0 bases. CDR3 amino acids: CASSPGTASSYEQYF. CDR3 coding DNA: TGTGCCAGCAGTCCCGGGACAGCATCCTCCTACGAGCAGTACTTC. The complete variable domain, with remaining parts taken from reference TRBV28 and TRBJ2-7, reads DVKVTQSSRYLVKRTGEKVFLECVQDMDHENMFWYRQDPGLGLRLIYFSYDVKMKEKGDIPEGYSVSREKKERFSLILESASTNQTSMYLCASSPGTASSYEQYFGPGTRLTVT.

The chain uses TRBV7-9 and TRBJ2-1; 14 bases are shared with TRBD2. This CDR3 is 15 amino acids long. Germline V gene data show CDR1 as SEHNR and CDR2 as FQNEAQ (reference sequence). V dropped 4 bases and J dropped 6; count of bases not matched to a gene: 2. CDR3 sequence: CASSYGTSGGNEQFF. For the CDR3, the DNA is TGTGCCAGCAGCTACGGGACTAGCGGGGGCAATGAGCAGTTCTTC.

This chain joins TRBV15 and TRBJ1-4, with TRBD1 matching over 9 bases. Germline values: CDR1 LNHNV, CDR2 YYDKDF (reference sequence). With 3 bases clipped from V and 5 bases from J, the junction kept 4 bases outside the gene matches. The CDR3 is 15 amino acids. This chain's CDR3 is CATSREDRGNEKLFF. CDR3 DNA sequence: TGTGCCACCAGCAGGGAGGACAGGGGAAATGAAAAACTGTTTTTT.

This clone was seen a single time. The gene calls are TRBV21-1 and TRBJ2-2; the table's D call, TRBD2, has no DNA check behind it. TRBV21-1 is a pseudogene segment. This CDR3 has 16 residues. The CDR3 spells CASSISGSGTTGELFF. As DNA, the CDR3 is TGTGCCAGCAGCATTTCGGGTAGCGGGACCACCGGGGAGCTGTTTTTT.

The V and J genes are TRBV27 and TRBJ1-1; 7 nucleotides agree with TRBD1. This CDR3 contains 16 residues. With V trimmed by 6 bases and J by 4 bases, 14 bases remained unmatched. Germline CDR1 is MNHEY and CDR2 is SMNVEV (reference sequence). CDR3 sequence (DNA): TGTGCCAGCAGCTCCCGAACAGGGGCAATTGGCACTGAAGCTTTCTTT. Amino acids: CASSSRTGAIGTEAFF.

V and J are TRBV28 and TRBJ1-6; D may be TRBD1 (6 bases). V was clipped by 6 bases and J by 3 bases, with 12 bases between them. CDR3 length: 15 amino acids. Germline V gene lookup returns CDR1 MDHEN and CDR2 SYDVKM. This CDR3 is CASRGKQGYNSPLHF. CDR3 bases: TGTGCCAGCAGAGGGAAACAGGGCTATAATTCACCCCTCCACTTT.

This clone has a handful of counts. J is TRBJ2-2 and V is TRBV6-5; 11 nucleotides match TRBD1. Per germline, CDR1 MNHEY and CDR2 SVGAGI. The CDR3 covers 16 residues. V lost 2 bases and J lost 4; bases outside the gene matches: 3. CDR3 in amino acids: CASSYTGTGGTGELFF. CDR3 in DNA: TGTGCCAGCAGTTACACGGGGACAGGGGGCACCGGGGAGCTGTTTTTT.

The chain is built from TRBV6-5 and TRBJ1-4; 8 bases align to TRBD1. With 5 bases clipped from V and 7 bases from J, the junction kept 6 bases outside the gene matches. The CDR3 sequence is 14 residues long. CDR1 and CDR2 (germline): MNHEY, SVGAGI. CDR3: CASSRLGQAEKLFF. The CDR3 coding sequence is TGTGCCAGCAGTCGCCTGGGACAGGCTGAAAAACTGTTTTTT.

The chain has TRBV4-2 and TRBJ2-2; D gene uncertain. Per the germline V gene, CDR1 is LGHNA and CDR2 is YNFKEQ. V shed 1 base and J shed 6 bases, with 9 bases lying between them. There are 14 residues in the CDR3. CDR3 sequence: CASSQVNYPGELFF. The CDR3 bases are TGTGCCAGCAGCCAAGTCAACTACCCCGGGGAGCTGTTTTTT.